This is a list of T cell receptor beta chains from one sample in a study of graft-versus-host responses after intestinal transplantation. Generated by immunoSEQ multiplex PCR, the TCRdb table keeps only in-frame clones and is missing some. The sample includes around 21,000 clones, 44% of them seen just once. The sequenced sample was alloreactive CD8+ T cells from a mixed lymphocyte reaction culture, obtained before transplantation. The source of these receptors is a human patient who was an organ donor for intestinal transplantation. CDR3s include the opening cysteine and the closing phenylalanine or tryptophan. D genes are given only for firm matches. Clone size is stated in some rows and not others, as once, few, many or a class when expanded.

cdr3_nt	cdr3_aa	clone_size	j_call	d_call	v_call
TGCGCCAGCAGTGAGCGGAGTTGCTCCTACGAGCAGTACTTC	CASSERSCSYEQYF	few	TRBJ2-7	NA	TRBV10-1
TGTGCCAGTAGTACTCGGGACAGGTTGTATAGCAATCAGCCCCAGCATTTT	CASSTRDRLYSNQPQHF	few	TRBJ1-5	TRBD1	TRBV19
TGTGCCAGCAGTGAGGGTTTCTACACCGGGGAGCTGTTTTTT	CASSEGFYTGELFF	few	TRBJ2-2	NA	TRBV2
TGTGCCAGCAGGCAGGGCTACAATGAGCAGTTCTTC	CASRQGYNEQFF	few	TRBJ2-1	NA	TRBV27
TGTGCCAGCAGACTACCAGGGGACGGGGAGCTGTTTTTT	CASRLPGDGELFF	NA	TRBJ2-2	NA	TRBV6-4
TGTGCTAGTGGCTTCCCAGGCCTCAATGAGCAGTTCTTC	CASGFPGLNEQFF	few	TRBJ2-1	NA	TRBV12-5
TGTGCCAGCAGCGCCCGGGACGGAACCTACGAGCAGTACTTC	CASSARDGTYEQYF	few	TRBJ2-7	NA	TRBV2
TGTGCCAGCAGCGTAGACCCGGGGGGGATCAATGAGCAGTTCTTC	CASSVDPGGINEQFF	few	TRBJ2-1	TRBD2	TRBV9
TGCGCCAGCAGTTTAAGCGACCCCAATGAGCAGTTCTTC	CASSLSDPNEQFF	NA	TRBJ2-1	NA	TRBV5-1
TGTGCCAGCAGGGGGACTAGAGCTTACGAGCAGTACTTC	CASRGTRAYEQYF	NA	TRBJ2-7	TRBD2	TRBV6-1
TGTGCCAGCAGCTTAGGCCTAGCGGATTACAATGAGCAGTTCTTC	CASSLGLADYNEQFF	few	TRBJ2-1	TRBD2	TRBV13
TGTGCCTGGAGTGTACCCCGGACTAGCACAGATACGCAGTATTTT	CAWSVPRTSTDTQYF	once	TRBJ2-3	NA	TRBV30
TGTGCCAGCAGCTCCGACGGGATAGTTACAGATACGCAGTATTTT	CASSSDGIVTDTQYF	few	TRBJ2-3	NA	TRBV11-2
TGTGCCAGCAGTGAAGGGGGCTATGGCTACACCTTC	CASSEGGYGYTF	few	TRBJ1-2	NA	TRBV6-1
TGTGCCAGCAGCTTACGACCCAGCTACGAGCAGTACTTC	CASSLRPSYEQYF	NA	TRBJ2-7	NA	TRBV9
TGTGCCAGCCCCGGGGGGGGTCCGAACACCGGGGAGCTGTTTTTT	CASPGGGPNTGELFF	NA	TRBJ2-2	TRBD2	TRBV4-2
TGTGCCAGCAGCGTTGGGACAGGGGCCCACGAGCAGTACTTC	CASSVGTGAHEQYF	NA	TRBJ2-7	TRBD1	TRBV9
TGCAGTGCTAGTGATAACATTCAGTACTTC	CSASDNIQYF	NA	TRBJ2-4	NA	TRBV20-1
TGTGCCAGCAGTGAGCTAGATTGGACCTACTACGAGCAGTACTTC	CASSELDWTYYEQYF	NA	TRBJ2-7	NA	TRBV6-1
TGTGCCAGCAGTTACTCTGGGGACAACGAGCAGTACTTC	CASSYSGDNEQYF	few	TRBJ2-7	NA	TRBV6-9
TGCGCCAGCAGCCAAGACCTCCTTGTGGGAGCCCCCTACAATGAGCAGTTCTTC	CASSQDLLVGAPYNEQFF	NA	TRBJ2-1	NA	TRBV4-3
TGTGCCAGCAGCGCGGGACTCCCTTTGACCGGGGAGCTGTTTTTT	CASSAGLPLTGELFF	NA	TRBJ2-2	NA	TRBV4-2
TGTGCCAGCAGCTTATCCCTCCATCAGCCCCAGCATTTT	CASSLSLHQPQHF	NA	TRBJ1-5	NA	TRBV11-2
TGCGCCAGCAGCTTGGCCTTCAGACTAGCGCTTAATGAGCAGTTCTTC	CASSLAFRLALNEQFF	NA	TRBJ2-1	TRBD2	TRBV5-1
TGTGCCAGCAGCGGATGGTGGGAGGGGACTCCAGCCTCTGGGGCCAACGTCCTGACTTTC	CASSGWWEGTPASGANVLTF	NA	TRBJ2-6	TRBD2	TRBV9
TGTGCCAGCAGCGTTGGGGCCTTAGAAGCTTTCTTT	CASSVGALEAFF	few	TRBJ1-1	NA	TRBV5-7
TGTGCCAGTAGCTCCTTGGGCACAGATACGCAGTATTTT	CASSSLGTDTQYF	NA	TRBJ2-3	NA	TRBV9
TGTGCCAGCAGTTTTCATCCCGGCAGACTTGAAAACATTCAGTACTTC	CASSFHPGRLENIQYF	NA	TRBJ2-4	NA	TRBV28
TGCGCCAGCACCACTAGGGGGAGGGAGCTAATTTCGGACACTGAAGCTTTCTTT	CASTTRGRELISDTEAFF	NA	TRBJ1-1	NA	TRBV23-1
TGCGCCAGCAGCCCGGAGGCGGGGCGGACTAATGAAAAACTGTTTTTT	CASSPEAGRTNEKLFF	NA	TRBJ1-4	NA	TRBV4-1
TGTGCCAGCAGCCAAGATCCGCGGGAGGCGCACTACGAGCAGTACTTC	CASSQDPREAHYEQYF	few	TRBJ2-7	TRBD2	TRBV4-2
TGTGCCTGGTCCGATGGCGGATTATCGGAGACCCAGTACTTC	CAWSDGGLSETQYF	NA	TRBJ2-5	NA	TRBV30
TGTGCCAGCAGTGGAGGCAGGACCAATCAGCCCCAGCATTTT	CASSGGRTNQPQHF	NA	TRBJ1-5	NA	TRBV2
TGTGCCAGCAGTTACGGAAATACCTACGAGCAGTACTTC	CASSYGNTYEQYF	few	TRBJ2-7	NA	TRBV6-5
TGCAGCGTTGATAAGAATGGGGCGGATACGCAGTATTTT	CSVDKNGADTQYF	NA	TRBJ2-3	NA	TRBV29-1
TGTGCCAGCAGTTACTCTGGTATAAACGAGCAGTACTTC	CASSYSGINEQYF	NA	TRBJ2-7	NA	TRBV6-5
TGCGCCAGCAGTGAGTGGAACAGGGGATACGAGCAGTACTTC	CASSEWNRGYEQYF	few	TRBJ2-7	TRBD1	TRBV10-2
TGTGCCAGCAGCTCCCGTCTAGCGTTTTCCTACGAGCAGTACTTC	CASSSRLAFSYEQYF	once	TRBJ2-7	NA	TRBV11-2
TGCGCCAGCAGCCAAGAGGCTAGCGGGCCGAACCGGGGAGCTGTTTTT	CASSQEASGPNRGAVF	NA	TRBJ2-2	TRBD2	TRBV4-3
TGTGCCAGAAGTGGTTACAGTAGCTCTGGAAACACCATATATTTT	CARSGYSSSGNTIYF	medium-sized	TRBJ1-3	NA	TRBV5-3
TGCAGCGTGACTAGCGGGAGGGATACGCAGTATTTT	CSVTSGRDTQYF	NA	TRBJ2-3	TRBD2	TRBV29-1
TGTGCCAGCAGCTTGGAAACAGGCTTTATTGGAAACACCATATATTTT	CASSLETGFIGNTIYF	NA	TRBJ1-3	NA	TRBV5-6
TGTGCCAGCAGGCGACAGGGTGAAACCTACGAGCAGTACTTC	CASRRQGETYEQYF	NA	TRBJ2-7	TRBD1	TRBV5-4
TGTGCCAGCAGCCAAGTTTCAGGCACAGATACGCAGTATTTT	CASSQVSGTDTQYF	NA	TRBJ2-3	NA	TRBV4-2
TGTGCCAGCAGAAACAGTCTCACCGGGGAGCTGTTTTTT	CASRNSLTGELFF	NA	TRBJ2-2	NA	TRBV27
TGTGCCAGCAGTTCGTTTGAGGAGGACTATGGCTACACCTTC	CASSSFEEDYGYTF	NA	TRBJ1-2	NA	TRBV6-1
TGTGCCAGCAGTGAGGGACAGGGGCACACCGGGGAGCTGTTTTTT	CASSEGQGHTGELFF	NA	TRBJ2-2	TRBD1	TRBV6-4